These 2 T cell receptor beta chains share one sample of origin, sequenced in a study of cytomegalovirus exposure and HLA in healthy donors. In the PCR, 60 Vbeta and 13 Jbeta primers were used. TCRdb keeps only in-frame clones here, not all; method: immunoSEQ multiplex PCR. The sample consists of under 150,000 clones, 65% to 75% of them appearing once. What was sequenced was PBMCs. The origin of the receptors is a woman in her thirties or forties in good health and CMV-seropositive.

CDR3 coding DNA: TGTGCCAGCAGCCGTGGGACTAGCGGTACACGGGATACGCAGTATTTT. Protein: CASSRGTSGTRDTQYF. The V gene is TRBV7-9, the J gene TRBJ2-3; 11 bases are a match to TRBD2. Germline loops: CDR1 SEHNR, CDR2 FQNEAQ (reference sequence). The CDR3 covers 16 residues. V was pared by 5 bases and J by 6 bases, with 10 bases of the junction left unmatched.

CDR3 nucleotides: TGCGCCAGCAGCTTTGGCGGGGTCACTGAAGCTTTCTTT. This translates into CASSFGGVTEAFF. The chain joins TRBV5-1 to TRBJ1-1, with D unresolved. Trimming stripped 2 bases from V and 4 bases from J, with 9 bases between. The CDR3 sequence is 13 residues long. Germline loops: CDR1 SGHRS, CDR2 YFSETQ.